These 18 T cell receptor beta chains share one sample of origin, sequenced in a study of memory CD4+ T cells and cytomegalovirus serostatus. TCRdb's table, derived via immunoSEQ multiplex PCR, lists solely in-frame clones and lacks some. The repertoire consists of some 52,000 clones, with about 86% occurring once and the leading ten covering roughly 2%. The sort gate was single viable CD3+CD4+CD8-CD45RO+ cells for memory CD4+ T cells. Sequencing was done on a sample of memory CD4+ T cells from blood. These receptors originate from an adult in good health and CMV-seropositive.

The chain combines TRBV6-6 with TRBJ2-6; the D gene is possibly TRBD1 (6 bases). The CDR3 sequence is 15 residues long. V shed 7 bases and J shed 2 bases, with 12 bases lying between them. Per germline, CDR1 MNHNY and CDR2 SVGAGI (reference sequence). CDR3 DNA sequence: TGTGCCAGCACCAGGGGAGAGGCTGGGGCCAACGTCCTGACTTTC. It codes for CASTRGEAGANVLTF.

The chain joins TRBV10-3 to TRBJ2-7, with D perhaps TRBD2 (5 bases). V was clipped by 9 bases and J by 4 bases, with 19 bases between them. The CDR3 extends over 14 amino acids. The germline V gene has CDR1 ENHRY and CDR2 SYGVKD. DNA of the CDR3: TGTGCCATGGCTCCCGTTGGCGGGCAGTACGAGCAGTACTTC. Residues: CAMAPVGGQYEQYF.

The chain recombines TRBV6-5 with TRBJ2-1; 14 bases fit TRBD2. CDR1 is MNHEY, CDR2 SVGAGI, per germline. CDR3 size: 16 residues. J was trimmed by 6 bases and V by 4 bases; bases with no gene match: 5. The CDR3 DNA reads TGTGCCAGCAGTTCCAGGACTAGCGGGAGGCTCAATGAGCAGTTCTTC. Encoded protein: CASSSRTSGRLNEQFF.

This chain links TRBV4-3 with TRBJ2-3; D might be TRBD2 (7 bases). Trimming shortened V by 1 base and J by 7 bases, and 21 bases separated the two germline ends. The germline V gene has CDR1 LGHNA and CDR2 YSLEER. CDR3 length equals 17 residues. CDR3 in amino acids: CASSQASGGGGPYTQYF. The DNA of the CDR3 is TGCGCCAGCAGCCAAGCGTCTGGGGGCGGGGGTCCCTATACGCAGTATTTT.

A single count supports this clone. The gene calls are TRBV7-8 and TRBJ1-5; D remains ambiguous. The V gene lost 4 bases and the J gene lost 0 bases, with 25 bases spanning the gap. Per germline, CDR1 SGHVS and CDR2 FQNEAQ. CDR3 length: 20 residues. This chain's CDR3 is CASSSSSFRGTVGSNQPQHF. For the CDR3, the DNA is TGTGCCAGCAGCTCCTCCTCCTTTAGAGGAACGGTGGGTAGCAATCAGCCCCAGCATTTT.

This clone is medium-sized by share. The CDR3 region has the DNA TGTGCCAGCAGTGAATTGCAAGCCTTAAACACTGAAGCTTTCTTT. Residues: CASSELQALNTEAFF. The chain carries TRBV6-1 and TRBJ1-1; D not resolved. Germline values: CDR1 MNHNS, CDR2 SASEGT. CDR3 length: 15 amino acids. V was trimmed by 2 bases and J by 2 bases, leaving 12 bases between them.

The V call is TRBV5-1, the J call TRBJ2-7; 9 nucleotides line up with TRBD1. Germline-derived CDR1 and CDR2 are SGHRS and YFSETQ. J was trimmed by 6 bases and V by 3 bases; bases with no gene match: 10. The CDR3 extends over 15 amino acids. CDR3 loop: CASSSTGGGLGEQYF. In DNA, the CDR3 is TGCGCCAGCAGCTCTACAGGGGGCGGTTTGGGCGAGCAGTACTTC. The variable domain in full, with the rest retrieved from reference TRBV5-1 and TRBJ2-7, is KAGVTQTPRYLIKTRGQQVTLSCSPISGHRSVSWYQQTPGQGLQFLFEYFSETQRNKGNFPGRFSGRQFSNSRSEMNVSTLELGDSALYLCASSSTGGGLGEQYFGPGTRLTVT.

The count of this clone is one. The chain is built from TRBV18 and TRBJ2-5; no clear D. Trimming removed 2 bases at V and 5 bases at J, with 15 bases between. The CDR3 totals 15 residues. Germline CDR1 is KGHSH and CDR2 is LQKENI. CDR3 nucleotide sequence: TGTGCCAGCTCACCAGGAACGGCCTTCAGGGAGACCCAGTACTTC. It encodes CASSPGTAFRETQYF.

The chain links TRBV7-6 to TRBJ2-2, with D perhaps TRBD1 or TRBD2 (6 bases each). The germline V gene has CDR1 SGHVS and CDR2 FNYEAQ. The V end was cut by 1 base, the J end by 4 bases, with 7 bases between. This CDR3 contains 14 residues. Here the CDR3 DNA reads TGTGCCAGCAGCTTAGGGGGGGCCACCGGGGAGCTGTTTTTT. Amino acid sequence: CASSLGGATGELFF. The complete variable domain, with remaining parts taken from reference TRBV7-6 and TRBJ2-2, reads GAGVSQSPRYKVTKRGQDVALRCDPISGHVSLYWYRQALGQGPEFLTYFNYEAQQDKSGLPNDRFSAERPEGSISTLTIQRTEQRDSAMYRCASSLGGATGELFFGEGSRLTVL.

The chain joins TRBV5-1 to TRBJ1-2; maybe TRBD1 (5 bases). Germline V gives CDR1 SGHRS, CDR2 YFSETQ. This CDR3 has 13 residues. V lost 0 bases, J lost 5 bases, and 8 bases lay in between. The CDR3 DNA reads TGCGCCAGCAGCTTGGTAGAGGGGTATGGCTACACCTTC. Translated: CASSLVEGYGYTF.

J is TRBJ2-5 and V is TRBV7-2; the match to TRBD2 covers 10 bases. J was trimmed by 7 bases and V by 1 base; bases with no gene match: 9. CDR3 length: 16 amino acids. Germline assignment: CDR1 SGHTA and CDR2 FQGNSA. The CDR3 protein is CASSLDGLAGVGTQYF. In nucleotides, the CDR3 is TGTGCCAGCAGCTTAGACGGCCTAGCGGGAGTGGGGACCCAGTACTTC.

This chain connects TRBV4-1 to TRBJ2-1, with unresolved D. Germline V gene data show CDR1 as MGHRA and CDR2 as YSYEKL. V shed 1 base and J shed 9 bases, with 22 bases lying between them. CDR3 length: 17 amino acids. The CDR3 loop is CASSQGPRAANLGEQFF. The CDR3 coding sequence is TGCGCCAGCAGCCAAGGCCCCCGGGCGGCAAACTTGGGTGAGCAGTTCTTC.

The genes are TRBV7-2 and TRBJ1-2, with D maybe TRBD1 (6 bases). Per germline, CDR1 SGHTA and CDR2 FQGNSA. Trimming stripped 2 bases from V and 7 bases from J, with 29 bases between. The CDR3 has 19 residues. CDR3 bases: TGTGCCAGCAGCTTATCATTCCAAACAGGGATCCTATCGGGGGGTGGCTACACCTTC. Protein: CASSLSFQTGILSGGGYTF.

The chain recombines TRBV19 with TRBJ1-2, with D tentatively TRBD1 (5 bases). This CDR3 has 13 residues. V lost 3 bases to trimming and J lost 2 bases, with 7 bases between them. CDR1 and CDR2 from the germline V gene are LNHDA and SQIVND (reference sequence). As DNA, the CDR3 is TGTGCCAGTAGTATTAACAGGAACTATGGCTACACCTTC. Translation: CASSINRNYGYTF.

This rearrangement joins TRBV10-3 to TRBJ2-1; 7 bases are a match to TRBD1. CDR1 ENHRY and CDR2 SYGVKD come from the germline V gene. This CDR3 region has 16 residues. V dropped 0 bases and J dropped 2; count of bases not matched to a gene: 4. The CDR3 nucleotides read TGTGCCATCAGTGAGTCCCCGGACAGGACCTACAATGAGCAGTTCTTC. Protein product: CAISESPDRTYNEQFF.

The V call is TRBV7-2, the J call TRBJ2-3; TRBD2 is a possible D gene (6 bases). Germline V CDR1 and CDR2: SGHTA, FQGNSA. The CDR3 loop spans 16 amino acids. V was pared by 6 bases and J by 6 bases, with 22 bases between. The CDR3 DNA reads as TGTGCCAGCAGTCGACTAGGGAGCGGATATCAGGATACGCAGTATTTT. It encodes CASSRLGSGYQDTQYF.

This clone was counted a few times. The genes are TRBV27 and TRBJ2-2; no definite D call. Trimming pared 5 bases from V and 0 bases from J, leaving 13 bases between. The CDR3 has 16 amino acids. Germline loops: CDR1 MNHEY, CDR2 SMNVEV (reference sequence). The DNA for the CDR3 is TGTGCCAGCAGTGCCCACGGTACCACGAACACCGGGGAGCTGTTTTTT. Its translation: CASSAHGTTNTGELFF.

The chain joins TRBV6-6 to TRBJ2-7; no definite D call. The CDR3 runs to 13 residues. The V end lost 2 bases, the J end lost 1 base, and 6 bases lay between the germline ends. Germline V gene data show CDR1 as MNHNY and CDR2 as SVGAGI (reference sequence). Here the CDR3 reads CASSYGVSYEQYF. For the CDR3, the DNA is TGTGCCAGCAGTTACGGGGTATCCTACGAGCAGTACTTC.